In its sample, the clone carrying this TCR beta chain was seen many times. The V end lost 6 bases, the J end lost 0 bases, and 17 bases lay between the germline ends. Germline V gene data show CDR1 as SQVTM and CDR2 as ANQGSEA. CDR3 length: 15 amino acids. This sample was included in a study of T cells in Graves' hyperthyroidism and ophthalmopathy. The cohort's ophthalmopathy patients, a group with duration under 3 months, had a Clinical Activity Score of at least 3 and a NOSPECS grade of at least 4. The source material, RNA transcripts, was used to amplify TCR beta CDR3 regions. In the first-round RT-PCR of the TCR CDR3, the HTBI primer set was used. TCRdb processed the multiplex PCR reads anew with MiXCR; each CDR3 protein has one entry. Seen here are hundreds of thousands of distinct CDR3 sequences, 24% observed once, and the top ten hold approximately 10%.

The sequence derives from a woman in her 30s with Graves' ophthalmopathy. V usage is TRBV29-1 and J usage is TRBJ1-1; D perhaps matches TRBD1 (6 bases). Sequencing used blood. CDR3 in DNA: TGCAGCGTCTCTATTAGGACAGTTTTGAACACTGAAGCTTTCTTT. Translating it yields CSVSIRTVLNTEAFF.